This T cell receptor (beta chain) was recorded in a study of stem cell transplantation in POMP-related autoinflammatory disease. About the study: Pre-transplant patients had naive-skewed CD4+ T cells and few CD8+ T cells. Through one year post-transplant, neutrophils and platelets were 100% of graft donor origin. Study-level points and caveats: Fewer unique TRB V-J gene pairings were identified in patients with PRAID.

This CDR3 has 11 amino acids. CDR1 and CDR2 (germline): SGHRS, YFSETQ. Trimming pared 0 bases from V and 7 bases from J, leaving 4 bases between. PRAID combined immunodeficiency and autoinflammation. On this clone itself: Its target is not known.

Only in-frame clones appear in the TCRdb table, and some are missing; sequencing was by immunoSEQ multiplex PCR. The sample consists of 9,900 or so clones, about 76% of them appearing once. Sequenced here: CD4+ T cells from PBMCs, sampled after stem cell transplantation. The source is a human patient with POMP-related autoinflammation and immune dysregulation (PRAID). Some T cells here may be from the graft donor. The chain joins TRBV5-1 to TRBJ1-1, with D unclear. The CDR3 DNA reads TGCGCCAGCAGCTTGGCGGGTGAAGCTTTCTTT. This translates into CASSLAGEAFF.